This T cell receptor beta chain was identified in a study of T cell responses to AZD1222 COVID-19 vaccine. The study's findings and limits: Females made up more of the donors, who were largely white British, and clonal diversity may have come out too low. Across spike, vaccine-associated CD4 TCRs were found, dominant at 160-218 and 743-854.

TCRdb keeps only in-frame clones here, not all; method: immunoSEQ multiplex PCR. This repertoire shows over 100,000 clones, more than 75% found once; its top ten account for approximately 3.5%. The germline V gene has CDR1 SGHRS and CDR2 YFSETQ. The CDR3 contains 16 residues. V was cut by 3 bases and J by 1 base, with 16 bases left in between. A word on this clone: Its specificity is not known.

The chain recombines TRBV5-1 with TRBJ1-1; D unresolved. Source: peripheral blood, taken on day 0 of AZD1222 vaccination. The source is an adult in good health. The CDR3 loop is CASSSGLNVGNTEAFF. CDR3 sequence (DNA): TGCGCCAGCAGCTCCGGTTTAAATGTCGGGAACACTGAAGCTTTCTTT.